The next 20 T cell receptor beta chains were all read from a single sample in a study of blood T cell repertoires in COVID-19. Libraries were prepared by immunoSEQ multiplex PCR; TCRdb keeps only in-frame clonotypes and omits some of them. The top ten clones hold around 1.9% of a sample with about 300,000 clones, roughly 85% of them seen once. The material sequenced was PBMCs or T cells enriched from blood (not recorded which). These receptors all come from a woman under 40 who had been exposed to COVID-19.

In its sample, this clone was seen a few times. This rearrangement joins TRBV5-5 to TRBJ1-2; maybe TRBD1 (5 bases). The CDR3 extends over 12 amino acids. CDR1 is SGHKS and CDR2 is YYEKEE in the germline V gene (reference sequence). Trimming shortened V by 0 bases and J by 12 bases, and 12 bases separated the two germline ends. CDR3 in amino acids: CASSLDRFGNTF. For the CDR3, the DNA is TGTGCCAGCAGCTTGGACAGGTTTGGGAACACCTTC.

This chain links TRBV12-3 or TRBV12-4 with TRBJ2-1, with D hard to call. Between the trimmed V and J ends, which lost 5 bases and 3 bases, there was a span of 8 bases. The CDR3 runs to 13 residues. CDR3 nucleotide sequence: TGTGCCAGCAGTCCGAAACTCTACAATGAGCAGTTCTTC. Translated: CASSPKLYNEQFF.

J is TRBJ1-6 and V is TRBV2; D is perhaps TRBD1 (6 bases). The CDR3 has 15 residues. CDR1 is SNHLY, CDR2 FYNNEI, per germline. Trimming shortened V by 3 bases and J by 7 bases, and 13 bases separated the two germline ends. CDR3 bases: TGTGCCAGCAGTGAGAGACAGGTTGACAATTCACCCCTCCACTTT. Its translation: CASSERQVDNSPLHF.

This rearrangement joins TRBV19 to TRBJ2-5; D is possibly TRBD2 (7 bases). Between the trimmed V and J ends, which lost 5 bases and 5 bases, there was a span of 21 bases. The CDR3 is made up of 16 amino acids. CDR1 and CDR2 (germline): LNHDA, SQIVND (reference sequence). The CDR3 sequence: CASSPRGRGILETQYF. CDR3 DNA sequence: TGTGCCAGTAGTCCGCGAGGGAGGGGGATATTGGAGACCCAGTACTTC.

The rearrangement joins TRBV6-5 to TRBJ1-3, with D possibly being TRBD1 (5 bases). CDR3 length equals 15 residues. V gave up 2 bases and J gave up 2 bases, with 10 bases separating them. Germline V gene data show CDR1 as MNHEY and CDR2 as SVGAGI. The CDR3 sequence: CASSYRGATGNTIYF. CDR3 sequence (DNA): TGTGCCAGCAGTTACAGGGGCGCGACTGGAAACACCATATATTTT.

CDR3 region: CASSFLGGTNTQYF. The CDR3 DNA sequence: TGTGCCAGCAGTTTTTTAGGGGGCACGAATACGCAGTATTTT. This chain links TRBV28 with TRBJ2-3, with 7 bases fitting TRBD1. CDR1 and CDR2 (germline): MDHEN, SYDVKM. Trimming at V came to 3 bases and at J to 7 bases, leaving 7 bases not matched to a gene. The CDR3 extends over 14 amino acids.

CDR3 amino acids: CASSRQTQNIQYF. The CDR3 DNA is TGTGCCAGCAGTCGACAGACCCAAAACATTCAGTACTTC. J is TRBJ2-4 and V is TRBV2; D perhaps matches TRBD1 (5 bases). This CDR3 contains 13 residues. Germline lookup yields CDR1 SNHLY and CDR2 FYNNEI. V lost 5 bases and J lost 5, with 10 bases in between.

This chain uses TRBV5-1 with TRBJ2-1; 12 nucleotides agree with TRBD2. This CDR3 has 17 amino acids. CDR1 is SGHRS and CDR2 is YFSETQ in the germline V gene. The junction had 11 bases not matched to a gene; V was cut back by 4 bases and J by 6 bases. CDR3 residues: CASSGGSSGRASNEQFF. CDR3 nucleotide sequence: TGCGCCAGCAGCGGGGGTTCTAGCGGGAGGGCATCCAATGAGCAGTTCTTC.

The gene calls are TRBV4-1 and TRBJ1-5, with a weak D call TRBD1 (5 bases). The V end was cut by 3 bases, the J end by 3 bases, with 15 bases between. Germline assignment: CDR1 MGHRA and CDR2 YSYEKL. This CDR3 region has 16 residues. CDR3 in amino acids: CASSQYIGGNNQPQHF. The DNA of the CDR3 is TGCGCCAGCAGCCAGTACATCGGGGGGAACAATCAGCCCCAGCATTTT.

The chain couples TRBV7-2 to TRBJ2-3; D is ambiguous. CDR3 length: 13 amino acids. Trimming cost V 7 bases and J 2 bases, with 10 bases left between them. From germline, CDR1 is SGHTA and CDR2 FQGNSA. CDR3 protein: CASTSRPTDTQYF. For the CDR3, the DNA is TGTGCCAGCACCTCTAGGCCCACAGATACGCAGTATTTT.

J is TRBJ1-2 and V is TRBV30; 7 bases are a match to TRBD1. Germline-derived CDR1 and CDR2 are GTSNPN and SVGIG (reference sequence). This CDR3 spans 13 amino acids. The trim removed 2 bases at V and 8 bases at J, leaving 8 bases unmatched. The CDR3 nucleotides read TGTGCCTGGAGTCATAAACAGGGGACGGGCTACACCTTC. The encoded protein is CAWSHKQGTGYTF.

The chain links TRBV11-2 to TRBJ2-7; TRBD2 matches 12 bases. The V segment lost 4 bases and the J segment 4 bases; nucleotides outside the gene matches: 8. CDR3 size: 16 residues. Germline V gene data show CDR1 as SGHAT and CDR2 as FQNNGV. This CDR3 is CASSWTSGKVGYEQYF. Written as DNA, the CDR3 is TGTGCCAGCAGCTGGACTAGCGGGAAGGTGGGTTACGAGCAGTACTTC.

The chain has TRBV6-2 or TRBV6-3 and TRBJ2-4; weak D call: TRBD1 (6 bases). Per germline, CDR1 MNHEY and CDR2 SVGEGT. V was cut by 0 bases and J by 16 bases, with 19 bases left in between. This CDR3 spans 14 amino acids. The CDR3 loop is CASSYSRKGEGDYF. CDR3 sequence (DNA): TGTGCCAGCAGTTACTCTAGAAAGGGAGAGGGGGACTACTTC.

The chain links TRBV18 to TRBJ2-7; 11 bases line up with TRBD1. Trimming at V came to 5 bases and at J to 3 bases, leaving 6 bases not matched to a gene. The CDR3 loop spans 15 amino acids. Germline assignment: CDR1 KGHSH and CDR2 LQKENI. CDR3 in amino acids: CASSDPGQGVYEQYF. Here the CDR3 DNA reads TGTGCCAGCTCAGATCCGGGACAGGGGGTCTACGAGCAGTACTTC.

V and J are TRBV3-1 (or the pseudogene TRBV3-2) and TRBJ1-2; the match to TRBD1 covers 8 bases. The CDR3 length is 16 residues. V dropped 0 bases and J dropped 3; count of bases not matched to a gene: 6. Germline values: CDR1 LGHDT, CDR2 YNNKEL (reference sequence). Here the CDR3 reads CASSQEPGGFDYGYTF. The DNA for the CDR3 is TGTGCCAGCAGCCAAGAACCAGGGGGCTTTGACTATGGCTACACCTTC.

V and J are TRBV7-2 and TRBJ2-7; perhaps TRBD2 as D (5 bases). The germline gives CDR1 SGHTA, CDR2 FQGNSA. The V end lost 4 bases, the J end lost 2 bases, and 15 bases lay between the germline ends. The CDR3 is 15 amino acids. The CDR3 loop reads CASSSGIQPPYEQYF. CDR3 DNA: TGTGCCAGCAGCTCCGGGATACAACCCCCCTACGAGCAGTACTTC.

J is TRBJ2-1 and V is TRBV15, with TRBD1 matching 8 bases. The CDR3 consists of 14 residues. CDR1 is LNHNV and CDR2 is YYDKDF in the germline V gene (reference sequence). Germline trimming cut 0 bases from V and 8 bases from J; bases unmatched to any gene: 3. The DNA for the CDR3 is TGTGCCACCAGCAGAGAAGACAGGGGTGATGAGCAGTTCTTC. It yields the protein CATSREDRGDEQFF.

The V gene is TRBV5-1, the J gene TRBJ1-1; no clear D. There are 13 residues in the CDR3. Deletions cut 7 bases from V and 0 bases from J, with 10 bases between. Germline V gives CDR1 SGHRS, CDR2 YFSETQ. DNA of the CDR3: TGCGCCAGCGGACGGGAAATGAACACTGAAGCTTTCTTT. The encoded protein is CASGREMNTEAFF.

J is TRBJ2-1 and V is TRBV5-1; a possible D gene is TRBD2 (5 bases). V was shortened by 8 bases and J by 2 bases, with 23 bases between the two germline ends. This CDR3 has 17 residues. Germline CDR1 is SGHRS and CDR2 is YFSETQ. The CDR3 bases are TGCGCCAGACAAGGATGCAAGGGAGTACGGGCCTACAATGAGCAGTTCTTC. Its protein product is CARQGCKGVRAYNEQFF. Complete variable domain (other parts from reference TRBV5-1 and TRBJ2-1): KAGVTQTPRYLIKTRGQQVTLSCSPISGHRSVSWYQQTPGQGLQFLFEYFSETQRNKGNFPGRFSGRQFSNSRSEMNVSTLELGDSALYLCARQGCKGVRAYNEQFFGPGTRLTVL.

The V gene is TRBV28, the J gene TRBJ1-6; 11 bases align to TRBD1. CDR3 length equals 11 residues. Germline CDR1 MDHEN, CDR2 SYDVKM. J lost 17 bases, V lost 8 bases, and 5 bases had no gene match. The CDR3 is CASAGTGGVHF. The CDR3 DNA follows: TGTGCCAGCGCCGGGACAGGGGGAGTCCACTTT.